The text below deals with one TCR beta chain. Its antigen is unknown. Within one base of it there is no much larger clone, and no base qualities were kept. Each collaborating institution followed its own protocols to collect whole blood in K2EDTA tubes. For TCRbeta analysis, collaborators shipped samples in one of three forms: frozen whole blood, isolated PBMCs, or DNA extracted from either of those sample types. TCRbeta CDR3 regions were amplified from genomic DNA using the immunoSEQ Assay, a bias-controlled multiplex PCR. Per the source publication's procedure: The number of nucleated cells in each sample was estimated from the amplification of reference gene primers within the assay. To quantify the absolute abundance of each unique TCRbeta CDR3 rearrangement, sequence reads were collapsed and filtered. For each sample, productive Simpson clonality was calculated as the square root of Simpson's diversity index over productive rearrangements. The table comes from immuneACCESS by way of TCRdb, which keeps in-frame sequences with V and J called. Part of the clones is missing from these tables; in studies checked, under half for an unresolved V gene and the rest for unknown reasons. D and trimming were read from the DNA, whereas the V and J calls and clone size are those reported in that table. In all, the sample holds around 100,000 clones, and less than 90% of those were seen once. In total, the top ten clones hold roughly 7.4% of the sample.

The data originate from a study of blood T cell repertoires in COVID-19 (TCRdb year 2020). Regarding the study in general: Samples covering the acute and convalescent phases of COVID-19 were provided by collaborators in the United States, Italy and Spain. The samples were drawn from the first 160 participants of the ongoing ImmuneRACE study and from 950 to 1,500 subjects provided by 6 global collaborators. HLA class I and class II types, where available, came from metadata supplied by the sample provider rather than from assay-based typing. Nearly every sample came with metadata listing a de-identified subject ID, COVID-19 status, age in years and sex. The dataset comprised deeply sampled blood TCRbeta repertoires from subjects exposed to, actively infected with, or recovered from COVID-19. The prospective study material was composed of cDNA or gDNA derived from T cells, B-cell-depleted T cells, or PBMCs. The repertoires were released in a freely available public database meant as a resource for research on the immune response to SARS-CoV-2. Study-wide findings and limitations: How much clinical and demographic metadata was included differed by source and by participant, and the metadata was provided uncurated.

The CDR3 goes from the cysteine to the phenylalanine over 14 residues. Solely the CDR3 DNA is kept, with 42 bases framed from the first base. V ends up 5 bases short and J 2 bases short, with an unmatched junction base count of 6. Per the germline V gene, KGHSH is the CDR1 and LQKENI is the CDR2. Sequenced sample: peripheral blood. In this chain, TRBV18 is recombined with TRBJ2-7; 7 junctional bases match TRBD1. The sequence came from a man aged 30 to 39 in a cohort sampled during active COVID-19. This receptor has the CDR3 CASSEYRGPYEQYF. The DNA is as follows: TGTGCCAGCTCAGAATACAGGGGACCCTACGAGCAGTACTTC.